The present TCR beta chain was sequenced within a study of cytomegalovirus exposure and HLA in healthy donors (dated by TCRdb to 2016 to 2017). With respect to the entire study: In an earlier analysis of under 600 of the donors, 250 to 350 Gb of sequence data and some 100 million unique TCR beta sequences from roughly 190 million T cells were reported. The study combined high-throughput TCR immunosequencing, statistical association of individual TCRs with disease status, and machine learning to predict cytomegalovirus infection status. An earlier analysis of 450 to 750 of the donors used high-throughput TCR beta sequencing to judge whether each TCR beta V gene segment behaved as functional or pseudogenic. Among roughly 400 genotyped donors of the cohort, an average of approximately 220,000 unique TCR beta nucleotide sequences was sequenced per donor, of which about 19% were non-productive. A separate validation cohort of about 110 different subjects was used in addition to the roughly 700-subject first cohort. A later genetic analysis took genome-wide SNP genotypes for about three fifths of the 666 donors and used that subset as a discovery cohort. HLA typing included class I and class II loci at four-digit resolution. An early release that covered about 640 HLA-typed donors contained around 300 gigabases of sequencing data and tens of millions of unique TCR sequences. Typing coverage varied by locus: roughly 620-640 donors for A, B, C, DRB1 and DQB1; under 550 for DQA1; 600 to 610 for DPA1; more than 450 for DPB1. In the later analysis, no new phenotypic data were used to find candidate immune exposures; instead, reliance was placed on TCR beta sequences and their occurrence across donors. To study patterns of TCR occurrence, a later analysis re-analyzed previously published TCR beta repertoires from around 660 donors and added high-resolution HLA genotyping. The study aimed to test whether signatures of past pathogen exposure could be identified by cataloging public T cell receptors. The study profiled the T cell repertoires of 500 to 800 subjects by immunosequencing and related them to cytomegalovirus serostatus. All discovery cohort repertoires had been generated on a single sequencing platform. Of the 300 to 400 genotyped donors, 65% to 90% fell in the genetic ancestry cluster associated with self-reported Caucasian donors. Donor age, sex, ethnicity and CMV serostatus were compiled alongside the repertoire data. A handful of DR-DQ haplotypes were handled as single units for association and clustering because linkage in the cohort was strong. Results the study describes overall, beyond this receptor: A cluster of highly shared sequence variants was judged likely to represent a technical artifact of the sequencing pipeline. The study listed 164 TCR beta chains as associated with cytomegalovirus. Because HLA typing was missing for some donors at each locus, association tests included only the typed subset. A later analysis found that TCR association rates varied across HLA loci, with DRB1 alleles showing the most associated TCRs and HLA-C alleles the fewest. In this cohort, only TCR beta chains were sequenced, and detectable features were limited by the absence of alpha or paired-chain data. Sequencing depth was assumed to be roughly uniform across donors in the presence/absence analyses, though that assumption may not hold. According to the authors, the approach could potentially be generalized to other disease states and immunological phenotypes. When HLA alleles, especially DR and DQ, strongly co-occurred, TCR associations were difficult to assign to individual alleles. Three of the identified cytomegalovirus-associated TCR beta chains were confirmed in vitro to be specific for cytomegalovirus antigens. Correlated functional status among segregating V segments might be attributable to linkage disequilibrium, but an unknown experimental factor could not be ruled out. A later genetic analysis associated a missense DCLRE1C variant with V-gene and J-gene trimming of TCR beta chains, and an independent cohort replicated the association. A later analysis associated about 17,000 TCR beta sequences with specific HLA alleles at a false discovery rate of 0.05. Most CMV-associated TCR beta chains appeared to be HLA-restricted in a later analysis, and the HLA associations seemed to be driven largely by CMV exposure. In a later analysis, HLA-associated TCR beta chains were found to be more clonally expanded and to have lower generation probabilities than equally common non-associated chains. In an earlier analysis of under 600 of the donors, most TCR beta V segments were observed in productive rearrangements about 90% or about 30% of the time, broadly matching IMGT annotations. Some IMGT-functional V segments, including TRBV6-2 and TRBV6-3, could not be distinguished by the 87-base-pair reads and were therefore excluded. Compared with the approximately 720-donor mean, donors in an Asian-associated ancestry cluster had fewer N-insertions in productive TCRs, according to a later genetic analysis. The classifier was reported to diagnose cytomegalovirus status with high specificity and sensitivity in both the original cohort and the validation cohort. A later analysis reported that several top co-occurrence clusters appeared linked to parvovirus B19, influenza, CMV and Epstein-Barr virus. A further reported finding was that TCR beta sequences accurately predicted the HLA-A and HLA-B alleles for most subjects in the first cohort. Immune exposure information for the cohort was limited to CMV serostatus. The earlier analysis of nearly 600 of the donors excluded some 15 rarely observed V segments, including chromosome 9 orphons, because counts were too low. While some public TCRs were present in many individuals, most TCR sequences turned up only very rarely across donors.

The cohort was made up of about 670 healthy bone marrow donors. Cohort members were all nominally healthy when sampled, although unrecorded immune exposures were likely present. The donor was CMV seronegative and belonged to the group of over 300 seronegative cohort members. Every donor gave a peripheral blood sample, and the peripheral blood mononuclear cells from that sample were used for TCR beta sequencing. Genomic DNA extraction from the blood cell samples was performed with the Qiagen DNeasy Blood Extraction Kit. Points on this clone: Its specific antigen is unknown. Per-base qualities were not stored, and no clone one base away is much larger.

The CDR3, cysteine through phenylalanine, is 15 amino acids long. Only the CDR3 region is kept as DNA, spanning 45 bases read in frame from base 1. The germline V gene yields MGHRA for CDR1 and YSYEKL for CDR2. V sheds 2 bases and J sheds 7 bases, leaving 18 bases between their ends. To prepare the library, the immunoSEQ multiplex PCR assay was applied. For the multiplex PCR, a mixture combining 60 forward primers for TCR Vbeta segments and 13 reverse primers for TCR Jbeta segments was used. Amplification of the CDR3 region of rearranged TCR beta genes was performed with a multiplex PCR assay on genomic DNA. The amplified TCR beta libraries were sequenced on the Illumina HiSeq System as 87-base-pair reads. On the authors' methods: A later analysis counted about 76 million unique TCR beta chains across the 600 to 850 repertoires, and some 11 million of these chains were shared by at least two donors. Raw reads were error-corrected and collapsed into unique sequences with a nearest-neighbor algorithm that merged closely related sequences to remove PCR and sequencing errors. CDR3 sequences were aligned to IMGT reference sequences to assign V, D and J gene segments. For a sequence to be retained, at least a six-nucleotide match to both a V gene segment and a J gene segment was required. A rearrangement counted as productive if the CDR3 had no stop codons and remained in frame with V and J, and every other rearrangement counted as non-productive. CDR3 was defined by IMGT convention, running from the second conserved V-encoded cysteine to the conserved J-encoded phenylalanine. The earlier analysis of approximately 590 of the donors excluded any sequence lacking an unambiguous match to a single V gene segment. An earlier analysis of fewer than 750 of the donors called V segments functional above 56.7% productive rearrangements and segregating when the between-donor standard deviation exceeded 5%. To diagnose cytomegalovirus status from the catalog of TCR beta chain sequences, a statistical classification framework was built. In a later analysis, V and J genes were assigned by comparing TCR nucleotide sequences against IMGT/GENE-DB human TR gene sequences. In a later analysis, CDR3 sequences and most-parsimonious VDJ recombination scenarios were assigned using the TCRdist pipeline. In a later analysis, every TCR beta chain was defined by the combination of its CDR3 amino acid sequence and its V-gene family, and reads without a unique V-gene family were dropped. To address suspected cross-contamination and a sequencing artifact, a later analysis removed 592 highly shared, low-generation-probability nucleotide sequences. In a later analysis, a clonal expansion index was calculated for each public chain from normalized within-repertoire ranks of inferred template counts. In a later analysis, generation probabilities were computed using a VDJ recombination model fitted to out-of-frame rearrangements, and the results were checked against IGoR. In a later analysis, TCR-TCR, TCR-HLA and TCR-CMV co-occurrence was scored with hypergeometric tests, and a repertoire-size bias correction was applied to TCR pairs. To estimate false discovery rates, a later analysis permuted the HLA or CMV assignments 20 times. A later analysis grouped co-occurring TCRs with DBSCAN, adding TCRdist sequence similarity when clustering within HLA-allele-positive subsets. For co-occurrence clustering, repertoires with fewer than 30,000 or more than 120,000 public chains were excluded, along with four to six repertoires with anomalous nucleotide sharing. TCRdb's version of the immuneACCESS table is confined to in-frame rearrangements and falls short of the full clone set. An unresolved V gene accounts for under half of the shortfall where checked; the remainder is of unknown origin. V, J and clone size reflect that table, while D and trimming were determined from the DNA. Within this sample are 190,000 or so clones, with about four fifths of them counted one time only. Clones ranked in the top ten supply about 1.6% of the sample.

Specimen: PBMCs. This receptor chain uses TRBV4-1 and TRBJ2-7; the D gene remains uncertain. The TCR was taken from a man in his fifties or sixties in good health and CMV-seronegative. The base sequence is TGCGCCAGCAGCCAACAAGAAGTCCCGTATGAGGAGCAGTACTTC. This sequence encodes CASSQQEVPYEEQYF.